These 18 T cell receptor beta chains share one sample of origin, sequenced in a study of Ad26.COV2.S vaccination and SARS-CoV-2 variants (dated by TCRdb to about 2021). Receptors were amplified or captured by the immunoSEQ multiplex PCR assay. TCRdb retrieved this table from immuneACCESS and kept in-frame rearrangements only. Not all clones are present; in checked studies, unresolved V genes account for under half, and no reason is known for the remainder. A total of around 300,000 clones appear in this sample, almost 90% of them only once. Around 5.5% of the sample belongs to the ten largest clones. According to the study, the label for this sample's treatment or condition signals: 19 received Ad26.COV2.S at low or high dose, single or two shots; several received placebo; per-sample allocation not given. Repertoires of vaccine and placebo recipients were sequenced from samples taken on day 63 after the first injection.

The sequencing here drew on peripheral blood, taken in a trial of Ad26.COV2.S vaccine versus placebo. The receptors originated from a person between 18 and 65 years old who received the Ad26.COV2.S COVID-19 vaccine or a placebo.

The chain combines TRBV11-2 with TRBJ1-1; D call uncertain. V lost 2 bases to trimming and J lost 3 bases, with 13 bases between them. Germline V gives CDR1 SGHAT, CDR2 FQNNGV. CDR3 length: 15 residues. This CDR3 is CASSLLAVAYTEAFF. For the CDR3, the DNA is TGTGCCAGCAGCTTACTTGCAGTAGCGTACACTGAAGCTTTCTTT.

This clone was seen a handful of times. V gene TRBV29-1 combines with J gene TRBJ2-1; 13 bases match TRBD2. V shed 6 bases and J 7 bases; nucleotides not matched to a gene: 9. Germline V CDR1 and CDR2: SQVTM, ANQGSEA. The CDR3 covers 15 residues. The CDR3 reads CSVDGLAGVGNEQFF. DNA for the CDR3: TGCAGCGTGGACGGACTAGCGGGAGTCGGTAATGAGCAGTTCTTC.

This rearrangement joins TRBV7-2 to TRBJ1-4, with TRBD1 as a possible D gene (5 bases). Germline-derived CDR1 and CDR2 are SGHTA and FQGNSA. The V end was cut by 4 bases, the J end by 8 bases, with 11 bases between. The CDR3 runs to 13 residues. This CDR3 is CASSSQVREKLFF. In DNA, the CDR3 is TGTGCCAGCAGCTCACAGGTGCGGGAAAAACTGTTTTTT.

The V and J genes are TRBV27 and TRBJ1-1; D unresolved. From germline, CDR1 is MNHEY and CDR2 SMNVEV (reference sequence). CDR3 length: 14 residues. V shed 2 bases and J shed 2 bases, with 9 bases lying between them. The CDR3 loop reads CASSLRPGNTEAFF. CDR3 nucleotide sequence: TGTGCCAGCAGTTTACGTCCAGGCAACACTGAAGCTTTCTTT.

The rearrangement joins TRBV5-1 to TRBJ1-1; unclear D gene. Trimming took off 4 bases at V and 0 bases at J, with 19 bases between the two ends. Looked up from germline, CDR1 is SGHRS and CDR2 is YFSETQ. CDR3 length: 17 amino acids. Here the CDR3 reads CASSPIGLSDLNTEAFF. CDR3 sequence (DNA): TGCGCCAGCAGCCCGATAGGATTAAGTGACCTGAACACTGAAGCTTTCTTT.

The table lists this clone with a few counts. The rearrangement uses TRBV6-2 or TRBV6-3 and TRBJ1-6; D remains ambiguous. Trimming stripped 2 bases from V and 9 bases from J, with 11 bases between. Germline V lookup: CDR1 MNHEY, CDR2 SVGEGT. The CDR3 is 14 residues long. The CDR3 DNA follows: TGTGCCAGCAGTTACGGGCAGGTTACTTCACCCCTCCACTTT. It translates to CASSYGQVTSPLHF.

Worth noting for this clone: Just one base apart from a much larger clone, this may be a read error. The chain joins TRBV6-5 to TRBJ1-2; no reliable D call. The CDR3 runs to 10 residues. V lost 5 bases, J lost 2 bases, and 0 bases lay in between. Germline values: CDR1 MNHEY, CDR2 SVGAGI. The CDR3 is CASSNYGYTF. The CDR3 nucleotides are TGTGCCAGCAGTAACTATGGCTACACCTTC.

The chain joins TRBV6-5 to TRBJ2-2, with D possibly being TRBD2 (6 bases). Germline values: CDR1 MNHEY, CDR2 SVGAGI. The CDR3 contains 13 residues. Trimming took off 8 bases at V and 8 bases at J, with 15 bases between the two ends. CDR3 coding DNA: TGTGCCAGCGGACTAAATAGCGAAGGGGAGCTGTTTTTT. It translates to CASGLNSEGELFF.

This chain joins TRBV27 and TRBJ2-7; no firm D call. The CDR3 sequence is 11 residues long. CDR1 and CDR2 from the germline V gene are MNHEY and SMNVEV (reference sequence). Trimming took off 4 bases at V and 3 bases at J, with 4 bases between the two ends. The CDR3 spells CASSYGYEQYF. The CDR3 nucleotides are TGTGCCAGCAGTTACGGCTACGAGCAGTACTTC.

The rearrangement links TRBV27 to TRBJ1-2; the D is unclear. The V end was cut by 2 bases, the J end by 0 bases, with 10 bases between. The CDR3 extends over 15 amino acids. CDR1 MNHEY and CDR2 SMNVEV come from the germline V gene (reference sequence). The DNA of the CDR3 is TGTGCCAGCAGTTTAACCCCGGGCGCTAACTATGGCTACACCTTC. Translating gives CASSLTPGANYGYTF.

The chain carries TRBV14 and TRBJ1-3; D might be TRBD1 (5 bases). The V end was cut by 1 base, the J end by 1 base, with 11 bases between. Germline assignment: CDR1 SGHDN and CDR2 FVKESK. The CDR3 covers 16 residues. In DNA form, the CDR3 reads TGTGCCAGCAGCCAAGTTCACGGGGGGTCTGGAAACACCATATATTTT. The encoded protein is CASSQVHGGSGNTIYF.

The chain joins TRBV7-2 to TRBJ2-7; D ambiguous. Looked up from germline, CDR1 is SGHTA and CDR2 is FQGNSA. This CDR3 spans 14 amino acids. Trimming left V 0 bases short and J 0 bases short, with 6 bases between. The CDR3 sequence: CASSLAAGSYEQYV. The CDR3 nucleotides are TGTGCCAGCAGCTTAGCGGCAGGCTCCTACGAGCAGTACGTC.

In this sample, this clone turned up once. The chain carries TRBV27 and TRBJ1-3; the match to TRBD1 covers 7 bases. The CDR3 is 12 residues long. The germline CDR1 and CDR2 sequences are MNHEY and SMNVEV (reference sequence). The trim removed 9 bases at V and 3 bases at J, leaving 2 bases unmatched. The CDR3 protein is CASHRGGNTIYF. CDR3 DNA: TGTGCCAGTCACAGGGGTGGAAACACCATATATTTT.

The chain recombines TRBV6-4 with TRBJ2-3; TRBD1 aligns across 7 bases. Germline CDR1 MRHNA, CDR2 SNTAGT. The ends lost 0 bases at V and 4 bases at J; junction bases unmatched: 4. CDR3 length: 15 amino acids. CDR3 sequence: CASSDSPGGADTQYF. The DNA of the CDR3 is TGTGCCAGCAGTGACTCCCCAGGGGGAGCAGATACGCAGTATTTT.

The rearrangement joins TRBV4-1 to TRBJ2-1, with TRBD2 identical over 10 bases. The trim removed 1 base at V and 4 bases at J, leaving 4 bases unmatched. Looked up from germline, CDR1 is MGHRA and CDR2 is YSYEKL. The CDR3 is 16 amino acids. Here the CDR3 reads CASSQAWTSGYNEQFF. The CDR3 DNA follows: TGCGCCAGCAGCCAAGCATGGACTAGCGGTTACAATGAGCAGTTCTTC.

The V and J genes are TRBV6-6 and TRBJ2-3; 8 bases align to TRBD2. Germline values: CDR1 MNHNY, CDR2 SVGAGI (reference sequence). This CDR3 comprises 16 residues. V lost 3 bases, J lost 5 bases, and 10 bases stayed unmatched. The CDR3, as DNA: TGTGCCAGCAGTTATAACCGGCGGGAGGATCAAGATACGCAGTATTTT. Protein sequence: CASSYNRREDQDTQYF.

The V call is TRBV6-5, the J call TRBJ2-3; D might be TRBD1 or TRBD2, each matching 6 bases. The V end lost 2 bases, the J end lost 2 bases, and 11 bases lay between the germline ends. Germline-derived CDR1 and CDR2 are MNHEY and SVGAGI. This CDR3 contains 15 residues. DNA for the CDR3: TGTGCCAGCAGTTACGGGGGGCTTAACACAGATACGCAGTATTTT. Its translation is CASSYGGLNTDTQYF.

The chain uses TRBV11-1 and TRBJ1-1, with D maybe TRBD1 (6 bases). The CDR3 extends over 13 amino acids. The V and J ends lost 4 bases and 10 bases respectively, with 16 bases between them. The germline V gene encodes CDR1 SGHAT and CDR2 FQDESV (reference sequence). The CDR3 sequence: CASSYGEGDIAFF. The CDR3 DNA is TGTGCCAGCAGCTACGGGGAGGGGGATATAGCTTTCTTT.